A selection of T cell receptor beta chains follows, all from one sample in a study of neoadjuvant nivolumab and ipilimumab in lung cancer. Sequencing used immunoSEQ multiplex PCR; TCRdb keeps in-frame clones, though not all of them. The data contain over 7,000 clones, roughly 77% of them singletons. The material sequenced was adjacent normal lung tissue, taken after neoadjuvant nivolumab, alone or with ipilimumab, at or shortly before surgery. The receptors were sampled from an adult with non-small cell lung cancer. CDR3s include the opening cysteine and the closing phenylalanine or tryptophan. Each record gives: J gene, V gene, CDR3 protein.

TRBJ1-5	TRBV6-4	CASSDGTNQPQHF
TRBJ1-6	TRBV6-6	CASEAGNSPLHF
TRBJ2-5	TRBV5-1	CASSLGGSTSGGLQETQYF
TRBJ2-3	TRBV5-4	CASTRTGGRIDTQYF
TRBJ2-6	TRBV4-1	CASSQESKSGLHSGANVLTF
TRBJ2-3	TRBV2	CASSDLTSGGTDTQYF
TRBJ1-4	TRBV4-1	CASSLLGPNEKLFF
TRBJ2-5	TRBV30	CAWSLASGYQETQYF
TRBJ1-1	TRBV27	CASREDRFAEAFF
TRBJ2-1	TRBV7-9	CASSYTPGLADYNEQFF
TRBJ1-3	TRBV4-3	CASSQDPEGSSGNTIYF
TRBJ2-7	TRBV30	CAWESSYEQYF
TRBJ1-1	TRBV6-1	CASTERGLAFF
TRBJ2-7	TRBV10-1	CASSPGSGGYEQYF
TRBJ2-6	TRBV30	CAWSKGGGANVLTF